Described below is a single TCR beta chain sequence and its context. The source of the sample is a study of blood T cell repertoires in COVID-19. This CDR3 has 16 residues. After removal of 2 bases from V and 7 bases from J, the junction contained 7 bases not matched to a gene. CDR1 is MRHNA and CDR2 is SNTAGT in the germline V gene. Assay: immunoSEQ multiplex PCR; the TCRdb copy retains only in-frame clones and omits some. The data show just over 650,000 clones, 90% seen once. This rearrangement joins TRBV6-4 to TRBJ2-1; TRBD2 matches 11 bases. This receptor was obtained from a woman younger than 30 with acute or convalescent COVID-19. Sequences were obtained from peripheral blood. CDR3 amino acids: CASSDQLAGDRNEQFF. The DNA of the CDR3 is TGTGCCAGCAGTGACCAACTAGCGGGGGATCGAAATGAGCAGTTCTTC.